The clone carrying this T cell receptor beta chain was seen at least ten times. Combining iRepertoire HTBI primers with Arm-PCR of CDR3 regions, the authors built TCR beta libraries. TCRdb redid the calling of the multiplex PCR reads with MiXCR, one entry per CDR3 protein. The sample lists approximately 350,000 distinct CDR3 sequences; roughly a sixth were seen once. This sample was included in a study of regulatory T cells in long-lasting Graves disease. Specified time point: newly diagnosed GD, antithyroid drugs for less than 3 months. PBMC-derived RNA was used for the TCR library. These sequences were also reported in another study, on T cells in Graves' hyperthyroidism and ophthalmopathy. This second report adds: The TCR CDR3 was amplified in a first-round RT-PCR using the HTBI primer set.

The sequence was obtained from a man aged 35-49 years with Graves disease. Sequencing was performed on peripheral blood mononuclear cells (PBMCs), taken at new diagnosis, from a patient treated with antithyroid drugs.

CDR3 loop: CSARQLTSYNSPLHF. The CDR3 bases are TGCAGTGCTAGGCAGTTAACTTCCTATAATTCACCCCTCCACTTT. The V gene is TRBV20-1, the J gene TRBJ1-6; the D is unclear. This CDR3 has 15 residues. The germline CDR1 and CDR2 sequences are DFQATT and SNEGSKA (reference sequence). The ends were cut back, 3 bases at V and 1 base at J, with 10 bases in the middle.